The present T cell receptor beta chain was sequenced within a study of blood T cell repertoires in COVID-19. This CDR3 spans 12 amino acids. Germline V lookup: CDR1 SGHAT, CDR2 FQNNGV. Notes on this clone: Germline is not matched at one junction end, which may reflect a read error.

Here immunoSEQ multiplex PCR was the method, and the copy in TCRdb shows in-frame clones only, minus some. The top ten clones hold under 3% of a sample with under 250,000 clones, around 78% of them seen once. V usage is TRBV11-2 and J usage is TRBJ2-1; 8 positions match TRBD2. The receptor's source is a woman aged 70 to 79 with active or convalescent COVID-19. Material for sequencing was peripheral blood. CDR3 protein: CASSPLAGGSVF. The DNA of the CDR3 is TGTGCCAGCAGCCCCCTCGCGGGAGGCTCGGTCTTC.